The 10 T cell receptor beta chains in this list originate from one sample, sequenced in a study of cytomegalovirus exposure and HLA in healthy donors. Vbeta (60) and Jbeta (13) primers were used in the PCR. Libraries were prepared by immunoSEQ multiplex PCR; TCRdb keeps only in-frame clonotypes and omits some of them. This sample's table has about 170,000 clones. The material sequenced was PBMCs. The receptors originated from a woman aged 18-30 years in good health and CMV-seropositive.

The chain carries TRBV19 and TRBJ2-7; 12 bases are shared with TRBD1. CDR1 is LNHDA and CDR2 is SQIVND in the germline V gene (reference sequence). J lost 2 bases, V lost 5 bases, and 13 bases had no gene match. The CDR3 extends over 18 amino acids. The CDR3 nucleotides read TGTGCCAGTAGTGCACACCGGGACAGGGGGCGATTTACCTACGAGCAGTACTTC. It specifies CASSAHRDRGRFTYEQYF.

The rearrangement links TRBV25-1 to TRBJ2-2; a possible D gene is TRBD1 (6 bases). Germline values: CDR1 MGHDK, CDR2 SYGVNS. V lost 2 bases and J 3 bases, leaving 13 bases between the germline ends. The CDR3 loop spans 16 amino acids. The CDR3 DNA reads TGTGCCAGCAGTGAAGGGTGGGCAGGGGACACCGGGGAGCTGTTTTTT. This translates into CASSEGWAGDTGELFF.

CDR3: CASSRDSSELFF. The CDR3 bases are TGTGCCAGCAGCCGGGACTCATCAGAGCTGTTTTTT. The chain recombines TRBV5-6 with TRBJ2-2; possible D gene TRBD2, 6 bases. V was shortened by 4 bases and J by 11 bases, with 12 bases between the two germline ends. This CDR3 contains 12 residues. Germline lookup yields CDR1 SGHDT and CDR2 YYEEEE.

J is TRBJ1-2 and V is TRBV5-1; no firm D call. The CDR3 runs 13 residues. V lost 1 base and J lost 13, with 17 bases in between. Looked up from germline, CDR1 is SGHRS and CDR2 is YFSETQ. Written as DNA, the CDR3 is TGCGCCAGCAGCTTGTTCCAGGAGGGAAACTGCACCTTC. Its protein is CASSLFQEGNCTF. The full variable domain, its missing parts supplied by reference TRBV5-1 and TRBJ1-2, is KAGVTQTPRYLIKTRGQQVTLSCSPISGHRSVSWYQQTPGQGLQFLFEYFSETQRNKGNFPGRFSGRQFSNSRSEMNVSTLELGDSALYLCASSLFQEGNCTFGSGTRLTVV.

The chain is built from TRBV19 and TRBJ1-5; no clear D gene. V was trimmed by 7 bases and J by 2 bases, leaving 12 bases between them. The germline CDR1 and CDR2 sequences are LNHDA and SQIVND (reference sequence). This CDR3 has 14 amino acids. The chain's CDR3 is CASKSMAGNQPQHF. CDR3 nucleotides: TGTGCCAGTAAATCAATGGCAGGCAATCAGCCCCAGCATTTT.

The V call is TRBV4-1, the J call TRBJ1-5, with a possible D match to TRBD1 (6 bases). V lost 5 bases and J lost 0, with 11 bases in between. This CDR3 spans 15 amino acids. The germline V gene has CDR1 MGHRA and CDR2 YSYEKL. DNA for the CDR3: TGCGCCAGCAGCAGTTTCAGGGGTAGCAATCAGCCCCAGCATTTT. Protein product: CASSSFRGSNQPQHF.

The genes are TRBV5-4 and TRBJ2-3; tentative D call: TRBD1 (6 bases). CDR3 size: 16 residues. The V and J ends lost 2 bases and 1 base respectively, with 14 bases between them. Looked up from germline, CDR1 is SGHNT and CDR2 is YYREEE (reference sequence). The CDR3 sequence is CASSFLQGRGTDTQYF. CDR3 DNA sequence: TGTGCCAGCAGCTTCTTACAGGGAAGGGGCACAGATACGCAGTATTTT.

The chain is built from TRBV11-3 and TRBJ2-7; TRBD1 aligns across 8 bases. V shed 4 bases, J shed 3 bases, and the junction held 2 bases outside the gene matches. Germline CDR1 SGHNT, CDR2 YENEEA. This CDR3 has 13 amino acids. CDR3 residues: CASSWDRFYEQYF. DNA for the CDR3: TGTGCCAGCAGCTGGGACAGGTTCTACGAGCAGTACTTC.

The chain carries TRBV7-6 and TRBJ1-2; 9 bases are a match to TRBD1. This CDR3 is built from 15 residues. Germline CDR1 SGHVS, CDR2 FNYEAQ. The V segment lost 5 bases and the J segment 7 bases; nucleotides outside the gene matches: 11. The CDR3 sequence: CASSGTGTGFRGYTF. Here the CDR3 DNA reads TGTGCCAGCAGCGGCACCGGGACAGGGTTTCGTGGCTACACCTTC.

This chain connects TRBV11-2 to TRBJ2-7; 9 bases are shared with TRBD2. The CDR3 contains 16 residues. With V trimmed by 6 bases and J by 0 bases, 9 bases remained unmatched. Germline CDR1 reads SGHAT; CDR2 reads FQNNGV. The CDR3 DNA follows: TGTGCCAGCAGACACCCTTTGCGGGGGGGCTCCTACGAGCAGTACTTC. The encoded protein is CASRHPLRGGSYEQYF.